This TCR beta chain was identified during a study of blood T cell repertoires in COVID-19. Study-level information: Sample material is recorded as cDNA or gDNA derived from T cells, B-cell-depleted T cells, or PBMCs.

Study processing details: Amplifying reference gene primers gave estimates of nucleated cell counts. Clones were read by immunoSEQ multiplex PCR, and TCRdb kept only the in-frame ones, dropping some. The D gene and trimming were derived from the DNA, and the V and J assignments and clone size from that table. This sample has a few hundred thousand clones, with about 83% found just once. Germline CDR1 and CDR2: KGHSH and LQKENI. This CDR3 has 14 residues. Trimming at V came to 5 bases and at J to 6 bases, leaving 9 bases not matched to a gene. The rearrangement links TRBV18 to TRBJ1-2; 7 bases are a match to TRBD1. The source is an elderly man with acute or convalescent COVID-19. The material sequenced was peripheral blood. The CDR3 loop reads CASSGRQGSDGYTF. The DNA for the CDR3 is TGTGCCAGCTCAGGGCGACAGGGATCGGATGGCTACACCTTC.